What follows are 28 T cell receptor beta chains derived from one specimen sequenced in a study of control samples from healthy donors and cancer patients. The repertoire was sequenced with immunoSEQ multiplex PCR; TCRdb's copy has only in-frame clones and lacks some. The data hold around 110,000 clones, with 80% to 90% observed a single time. Sequenced sample: PBMCs. Every receptor here comes from a woman between 50 and 59 years old with colorectal cancer.

Many counts were recorded for this clone. The chain recombines TRBV24-1 with TRBJ2-2; no definite D call. Deletions cut 4 bases from V and 7 bases from J, with 21 bases between. Germline values: CDR1 KGHDR, CDR2 SFDVKD. The CDR3 covers 17 residues. This chain's CDR3 is CATSDSPSATMNGELFF. The CDR3 region has the DNA TGTGCCACCAGTGACTCGCCATCGGCAACAATGAACGGGGAGCTGTTTTTT.

The chain is built from TRBV5-1 and TRBJ1-3; TRBD1 is a possible D gene (5 bases). The V gene lost 4 bases and the J gene lost 2 bases, with 16 bases spanning the gap. This CDR3 region has 16 residues. CDR1 and CDR2 from the germline V gene are SGHRS and YFSETQ. CDR3 sequence reads: CASSRGAGGTGNTIYF. The CDR3, as DNA: TGCGCCAGCAGCCGGGGCGCGGGAGGGACTGGAAACACCATATATTTT.

The chain has TRBV18 and TRBJ2-7, with 10 bases matching TRBD1. Germline V gives CDR1 KGHSH, CDR2 LQKENI. V was clipped by 4 bases and J by 1 base; unmatched bases: 4. The CDR3 is made up of 15 amino acids. The CDR3 nucleotides are TGTGCCAGCTCACGTCCGGGACAGGGGTCCTACGAGCAGTACTTC. This sequence encodes CASSRPGQGSYEQYF.

The gene calls are TRBV20-1 and TRBJ2-1; the D gene is possibly TRBD1 (7 bases). The V gene lost 3 bases and the J gene lost 4 bases, with 16 bases spanning the gap. The CDR3 spans 15 residues. The germline CDR1 and CDR2 sequences are DFQATT and SNEGSKA (reference sequence). CDR3 residues: CSASWRGPPYNEQFF. Written as DNA, the CDR3 is TGCAGTGCTAGTTGGAGGGGGCCTCCATACAATGAGCAGTTCTTC.

This clone was seen just once. The chain is built from TRBV13 and TRBJ2-7, with TRBD1 as a possible D gene (6 bases). There are 14 residues in the CDR3. V was shortened by 4 bases and J by 2 bases, with 12 bases between the two germline ends. Looked up from germline, CDR1 is PRHDT and CDR2 is FYEKMQ (reference sequence). The DNA for the CDR3 is TGTGCCAGCAGCTACAGACAGGAGGCCTACGAGCAGTACTTC. It is translated as CASSYRQEAYEQYF.

The rearrangement joins TRBV2 to TRBJ1-1; 9 bases agree with TRBD1. CDR1 SNHLY and CDR2 FYNNEI come from the germline V gene. The CDR3 has 15 amino acids. Germline trimming cut 6 bases from V and 3 bases from J; bases unmatched to any gene: 8. The CDR3 sequence: CASSPTGGWYTEAFF. CDR3 DNA: TGTGCCAGCAGCCCCACAGGGGGCTGGTACACTGAAGCTTTCTTT.

CDR3 nucleotide sequence: TGTGCCAGCAGCTTAGGCGGGGGGCCCTACAATGAGCAGTTCTTC. The encoded protein is CASSLGGGPYNEQFF. The chain recombines TRBV7-9 with TRBJ2-1, with 8 bases identical to TRBD2. The CDR3 has 15 amino acids. CDR1 and CDR2 from the germline V gene are SEHNR and FQNEAQ (reference sequence). Germline trimming cut 1 base from V and 2 bases from J; bases unmatched to any gene: 1.

This clone was recorded only once. The rearrangement joins TRBV27 to TRBJ2-7, with 7 bases matching TRBD2. The germline V gene encodes CDR1 MNHEY and CDR2 SMNVEV (reference sequence). The junction had 4 bases not matched to a gene; V was cut back by 3 bases and J by 2 bases. This CDR3 is built from 14 residues. CDR3 protein: CASSFLSGAYEQYF. In nucleotides, the CDR3 is TGTGCCAGCAGTTTTCTAAGCGGGGCCTACGAGCAGTACTTC.

The J gene is TRBJ1-3, the V gene TRBV9; D is uncertain. The V and J ends lost 1 base and 3 bases respectively, with 17 bases between them. Germline V lookup: CDR1 SGDLS, CDR2 YYNGEE. The CDR3 is 17 residues long. The CDR3 sequence: CASSVNSYYTDGNTIYF. The CDR3, as DNA: TGTGCCAGCAGCGTAAACAGTTACTACACGGATGGAAACACCATATATTTT.

The rearrangement joins TRBV29-1 to TRBJ2-2; tentative D call: TRBD1 (5 bases). CDR3 size: 14 residues. V dropped 6 bases and J dropped 4 bases, with 15 bases sitting between them. The germline gives CDR1 SQVTM, CDR2 ANQGSEA. Here the CDR3 reads CSVRTSPVTGELFF. The CDR3 DNA is TGCAGCGTACGGACATCACCTGTCACCGGGGAGCTGTTTTTT.

The chain carries TRBV28 and TRBJ1-1; TRBD1 is a possible D gene (5 bases). Looked up from germline, CDR1 is MDHEN and CDR2 is SYDVKM. The CDR3 loop spans 14 amino acids. Trimming stripped 3 bases from V and 11 bases from J, with 19 bases between. The chain's CDR3 is CASSLEGVIPRAFF. Here the CDR3 DNA reads TGTGCCAGCAGTTTGGAAGGGGTGATACCCAGGGCTTTCTTT.

This chain joins TRBV30 and TRBJ2-7; no clear D. CDR3 length: 12 residues. The V and J ends lost 5 bases and 4 bases respectively, with 12 bases between them. Germline CDR1 is GTSNPN and CDR2 is SVGIG (reference sequence). CDR3 in amino acids: CAWSALGYEQYF. The CDR3 bases are TGTGCCTGGTCGGCGCTAGGGTACGAGCAGTACTTC.

The chain links TRBV23-1 to TRBJ2-7, with no clear D. TRBV23-1 is labeled an ORF, and its function is uncertain. With 10 bases removed from V and 6 bases from J, the gap between germline ends came to 16 bases. The CDR3 has 12 residues. CDR3 nucleotides: TGCGCCACCCCTTCCTCGGTGTTCGAGCAGTACTTC. Its protein product is CATPSSVFEQYF.

The chain combines TRBV18 with TRBJ1-2; D is unclear. This CDR3 spans 15 amino acids. V lost 1 base and J 1 base, leaving 10 bases between the germline ends. The germline CDR1 and CDR2 sequences are KGHSH and LQKENI. CDR3 sequence: CASSPLADHNYGYTF. CDR3 DNA sequence: TGTGCCAGCTCACCACTCGCGGACCATAACTATGGCTACACCTTC.

The rearrangement links TRBV2 to TRBJ1-4, with D unclear. V lost 5 bases, J lost 3 bases, and 13 bases lay in between. Germline V gene lookup returns CDR1 SNHLY and CDR2 FYNNEI. The CDR3 covers 15 residues. The DNA of the CDR3 is TGTGCCAGCAGTCGACTGATTGGTGCTAATGAAAAACTGTTTTTT. Protein sequence: CASSRLIGANEKLFF.

The CDR3 region is CASSLRREQPQHF. In nucleotides, the CDR3 is TGTGCCAGTAGTCTCAGGAGAGAACAGCCCCAGCATTTT. The chain has TRBV19 and TRBJ1-5, with D unclear. Germline V lookup: CDR1 LNHDA, CDR2 SQIVND (reference sequence). V lost 5 bases to trimming and J lost 7 bases, with 12 bases between them. The CDR3 loop spans 13 amino acids. Full variable domain (remainder filled in from reference TRBV19 and TRBJ1-5): DGGITQSPKYLFRKEGQNVTLSCEQNLNHDAMYWYRQDPGQGLRLIYYSQIVNDFQKGDIAEGYSVSREKKESFPLTVTSAQKNPTAFYLCASSLRREQPQHFGDGTRLSIL.

CDR3 sequence: CASSPTRDEVTEAFF. For the CDR3, the DNA is TGTGCCAGCAGCCCGACCCGGGACGAGGTCACTGAAGCTTTCTTT. The chain is built from TRBV11-2 and TRBJ1-1; possibly TRBD1 for D (5 bases). This CDR3 is 15 amino acids long. Germline CDR1 SGHAT, CDR2 FQNNGV. Deletions cut 5 bases from V and 4 bases from J, with 17 bases between.

The chain carries TRBV11-2 and TRBJ2-1; weak D call: TRBD1 (5 bases). The CDR3 has 15 amino acids. Germline V gives CDR1 SGHAT, CDR2 FQNNGV. V dropped 2 bases and J dropped 1 base, with 9 bases sitting between them. This chain's CDR3 is CASSLKGWSYNEQFF. The CDR3 coding sequence is TGTGCCAGCAGCTTAAAGGGGTGGTCCTACAATGAGCAGTTCTTC.

The rearrangement links TRBV19 to TRBJ1-1; tentatively, D is TRBD1 (5 bases). Trimming took 5 bases from V and 0 from J, leaving 13 bases between them. Germline V gene data show CDR1 as LNHDA and CDR2 as SQIVND (reference sequence). The CDR3 totals 15 residues. As DNA, the CDR3 is TGTGCCAGTAGTGGCCGGGGCGGGATGAACACTGAAGCTTTCTTT. This gives the protein CASSGRGGMNTEAFF.

The chain has TRBV11-3 and TRBJ2-2; a possible D gene is TRBD1 (5 bases). V lost 6 bases, J lost 0 bases, and 11 bases lay in between. Germline loops: CDR1 SGHNT, CDR2 YENEEA. This CDR3 contains 15 residues. CDR3 nucleotide sequence: TGTGCCAGCAGTCTACAGGTGCCGAACACCGGGGAGCTGTTTTTT. As protein: CASSLQVPNTGELFF.

The CDR3 sequence: CASSISRGGGAFF. CDR3 DNA: TGTGCCAGTAGTATTAGTCGGGGTGGGGGAGCTTTCTTT. The V call is TRBV19, the J call TRBJ1-1, with a possible D match to TRBD1 (5 bases). The ends were cut back, 3 bases at V and 10 bases at J, with 15 bases in the middle. Germline values: CDR1 LNHDA, CDR2 SQIVND (reference sequence). There are 13 residues in the CDR3.

The rearrangement links TRBV6-6 to TRBJ1-2; 9 bases map to TRBD1. V gave up 6 bases and J gave up 5 bases; unmatched junction bases: 10. The CDR3 runs to 15 residues. Germline-derived CDR1 and CDR2 are MNHNY and SVGAGI (reference sequence). The CDR3 sequence is CASRGGDRDYYGYTF. CDR3 coding DNA: TGTGCCAGCAGAGGAGGGGACAGGGATTATTATGGCTACACCTTC.

The chain carries TRBV2 and TRBJ2-3; 12 bases map to TRBD1. V was clipped by 7 bases and J by 0 bases; unmatched bases: 14. This CDR3 has 19 amino acids. Per germline, CDR1 SNHLY and CDR2 FYNNEI. DNA of the CDR3: TGTGCCAGCATGCGGGGAGGGACAGGGGGCATAGGAAGCACAGATACGCAGTATTTT. Encoded protein: CASMRGGTGGIGSTDTQYF. The complete variable domain, with remaining parts taken from reference TRBV2 and TRBJ2-3, reads EPEVTQTPSHQVTQMGQEVILRCVPISNHLYFYWYRQILGQKVEFLVSFYNNEISEKSEIFDDQFSVERPDGSNFTLKIRSTKLEDSAMYFCASMRGGTGGIGSTDTQYFGPGTRLTVL.

J is TRBJ2-1 and V is TRBV2, with 15 bases identical to TRBD2. After removal of 7 bases from V and 9 bases from J, the junction contained 13 bases not matched to a gene. In germline, CDR1 is SNHLY, CDR2 FYNNEI. The CDR3 consists of 17 residues. The CDR3 bases are TGTGCCAGCACCGTCCCGGGACTAGCGGGAGGTCGGGCTGAGCAGTTCTTC. It yields the protein CASTVPGLAGGRAEQFF.

This clone was recorded only once. The V gene is TRBV11-2, the J gene TRBJ1-4; TRBD1 matches 7 bases. The CDR3 consists of 14 residues. The ends lost 5 bases at V and 8 bases at J; junction bases unmatched: 8. Germline CDR1 and CDR2: SGHAT and FQNNGV. DNA for the CDR3: TGTGCCAGCAGCAAAGGGACAGTTTTAGAAAAACTGTTTTTT. It codes for CASSKGTVLEKLFF.

This sequence joins TRBV7-3 and TRBJ1-4; a weak D match, TRBD1 (5 bases). The CDR3 runs to 14 residues. Germline lookup yields CDR1 SGHTA and CDR2 FQGTGA. V dropped 6 bases and J dropped 3 bases, with 11 bases sitting between them. CDR3 sequence: CASSPTGANEKLFF. In DNA, the CDR3 is TGTGCCAGCAGTCCAACAGGCGCTAATGAAAAACTGTTTTTT.

The chain couples TRBV5-5 to TRBJ1-2; 8 positions match TRBD1. This CDR3 has 16 residues. CDR1 SGHKS and CDR2 YYEKEE come from the germline V gene (reference sequence). V trimming: 0 bases; J trimming: 6 bases; junction bases outside the gene matches: 10. This CDR3 is CASSLAGTGGRDGYTF. In DNA, the CDR3 is TGTGCCAGCAGCTTGGCCGGCACAGGGGGGAGGGATGGCTACACCTTC.

The chain recombines TRBV30 with TRBJ1-2; D gene uncertain. V gave up 8 bases and J gave up 4 bases, with 20 bases separating them. Germline lookup yields CDR1 GTSNPN and CDR2 SVGIG (reference sequence). The CDR3 is 14 amino acids. The CDR3 nucleotides are TGTGCCCGCGATGGTGGGGATCGAAGCTATGGCTACACCTTC. Its translation is CARDGGDRSYGYTF.